What follows are 17 T cell receptor beta chains derived from one specimen sequenced in a study of cytomegalovirus exposure and HLA in healthy donors. PCR amplification relied on 60 Vbeta primers (plus 13 Jbeta primers). The method was immunoSEQ multiplex PCR; TCRdb's version includes in-frame clones alone and lacks a portion of them. This table holds around 76,000 clones, 60% to 85% found once. The material sequenced was PBMCs. The receptor set was obtained from a man aged 40-49 years in good health and CMV-seronegative.

This chain connects TRBV7-9 to TRBJ2-3, with 8 positions matching TRBD2. CDR1 is SEHNR and CDR2 is FQNEAQ in the germline V gene (reference sequence). J gave up 6 bases and V 5 bases, and 7 bases lay outside the gene matches. The CDR3 extends over 14 amino acids. The CDR3: CASSPPGGGDTQYF. As DNA, the CDR3 is TGTGCCAGCAGCCCTCCGGGGGGGGGCGATACGCAGTATTTT.

The chain employs TRBV28 and TRBJ1-2; a possible D gene is TRBD1 (5 bases). CDR3 size: 14 residues. Germline CDR1 MDHEN, CDR2 SYDVKM. Between the trimmed V and J ends, which lost 5 bases and 3 bases, there was a span of 13 bases. The CDR3 DNA sequence: TGTGCCAGCAGTCCTTACGACAGAGACTATGGCTACACCTTC. Translated: CASSPYDRDYGYTF.

The genes are TRBV19 and TRBJ2-5; tentatively, D is TRBD1 (6 bases). The length of the CDR3 is 15 residues. Trimming removed 3 bases from V and 5 bases from J, with 16 bases in between. Germline V gives CDR1 LNHDA, CDR2 SQIVND (reference sequence). DNA of the CDR3: TGTGCCAGTAGTATTGGTACAGGGAGCTTGGAGACCCAGTACTTC. It specifies CASSIGTGSLETQYF.

The V and J genes are TRBV15 and TRBJ1-3; D unclear. Germline V gene sequence: CDR1 LNHNV, CDR2 YYDKDF (reference sequence). CDR3 size: 15 residues. Trimming shortened V by 0 bases and J by 4 bases, and 10 bases separated the two germline ends. This CDR3 is CATSRDQDEGNTIYF. CDR3 nucleotides: TGTGCCACCAGCAGAGATCAGGATGAGGGAAACACCATATATTTT.

This chain links TRBV9 with TRBJ2-7, with TRBD2 matching over 15 bases. The CDR3 is made up of 18 amino acids. The germline V gene encodes CDR1 SGDLS and CDR2 YYNGEE. With V trimmed by 2 bases and J by 3 bases, 9 bases remained unmatched. The CDR3 coding sequence is TGTGCCAGCAGCGTGGGACTAGCGGGAGGAGGCAGACTCTACGAGCAGTACTTC. This encodes CASSVGLAGGGRLYEQYF.

This clone has more than one count but fewer than ten. This chain links TRBV7-2 with TRBJ2-5; TRBD2 matches at 8 bases. V trimming: 5 bases; J trimming: 5 bases; junction bases outside the gene matches: 7. The CDR3 sequence is 14 residues long. Germline V lookup: CDR1 SGHTA, CDR2 FQGNSA. DNA of the CDR3: TGTGCCAGCAGCCCAGCGGGGGTAGTGGAGACCCAGTACTTC. This gives the protein CASSPAGVVETQYF.

The table lists this clone with a few counts. The rearrangement uses TRBV19 and TRBJ1-5; D might be TRBD1 (5 bases). The CDR3 contains 16 residues. V lost 6 bases, J lost 2 bases, and 17 bases lay in between. Germline V gene lookup returns CDR1 LNHDA and CDR2 SQIVND (reference sequence). The CDR3 coding sequence is TGTGCCAGTAGGGTGGGACGGGGAGGAGGCAATCAGCCCCAGCATTTT. Its translation: CASRVGRGGGNQPQHF.

This chain links TRBV27 with TRBJ2-1; D gene uncertain. The ends were cut back, 8 bases at V and 6 bases at J, with 11 bases in the middle. The CDR3 contains 12 residues. CDR1 and CDR2 (germline): MNHEY, SMNVEV (reference sequence). The CDR3 loop is CASLDGANEQFF. Written as DNA, the CDR3 is TGTGCCAGCCTTGACGGAGCCAATGAGCAGTTCTTC.

V and J are TRBV5-6 and TRBJ2-5; 9 nucleotides match TRBD1. The germline CDR1 and CDR2 sequences are SGHDT and YYEEEE. This CDR3 contains 16 residues. Unmatched junction bases numbered 12, after V lost 4 bases and J lost 5 bases. CDR3 DNA: TGTGCCAGCAGCCATCCCTGGGGACAGGGTGGGGAGACCCAGTACTTC. Its translation is CASSHPWGQGGETQYF.

The chain links TRBV7-6 to TRBJ2-7; TRBD2 aligns across 8 bases. The CDR3 has 15 residues. The junction had 5 bases not matched to a gene; V was cut back by 2 bases and J by 2 bases. Germline assignment: CDR1 SGHVS and CDR2 FNYEAQ. The CDR3 loop reads CASSLSVAGPYEQYF. The CDR3 DNA reads TGTGCCAGCAGCTTATCGGTAGCGGGACCCTACGAGCAGTACTTC.

The V and J genes are TRBV9 and TRBJ2-1, with 8 bases identical to TRBD2. Looked up from germline, CDR1 is SGDLS and CDR2 is YYNGEE. This CDR3 has 15 residues. The V gene end was trimmed by 4 bases and the J gene end by 7 bases; junction bases not matched to a gene: 10. As DNA, the CDR3 is TGTGCCAGCAGCTATCTTAGCGGGGAGTTTAATGAGCAGTTCTTC. It translates to CASSYLSGEFNEQFF.

V is TRBV28 and J is TRBJ2-7; 9 bases line up with TRBD1. The CDR3 covers 15 residues. Per the germline V gene, CDR1 is MDHEN and CDR2 is SYDVKM. The junction had 5 bases not matched to a gene; V was cut back by 5 bases and J by 0 bases. This CDR3 is CASSLAGQGSYEQYF. The CDR3 region has the DNA TGTGCCAGCAGTCTCGCGGGACAGGGCTCCTACGAGCAGTACTTC. The whole variable domain, filled in from reference TRBV28 and TRBJ2-7, reads DVKVTQSSRYLVKRTGEKVFLECVQDMDHENMFWYRQDPGLGLRLIYFSYDVKMKEKGDIPEGYSVSREKKERFSLILESASTNQTSMYLCASSLAGQGSYEQYFGPGTRLTVT.

J is TRBJ2-7 and V is TRBV5-6; 8 bases line up with TRBD1. From germline, CDR1 is SGHDT and CDR2 YYEEEE. After removal of 2 bases from V and 4 bases from J, the junction contained 5 bases not matched to a gene. The length of the CDR3 is 14 residues. The CDR3 here is CASSLVGTGYEQYF. The DNA for the CDR3 is TGTGCCAGCAGCTTAGTAGGGACAGGTTACGAGCAGTACTTC.

The chain recombines TRBV5-6 with TRBJ1-6, with D maybe TRBD1 (5 bases). V shed 4 bases and J shed 0 bases, with 11 bases lying between them. The germline gives CDR1 SGHDT, CDR2 YYEEEE. The CDR3 has 16 amino acids. This CDR3 reads CASSHDRYSYNSPLHF. The CDR3 coding sequence is TGTGCCAGCAGCCACGACAGATACTCCTATAATTCACCCCTCCACTTT.

V is TRBV7-2 and J is TRBJ1-5; D gene ambiguous. V lost 5 bases to trimming and J lost 6 bases, with 11 bases between them. Looked up from germline, CDR1 is SGHTA and CDR2 is FQGNSA. The CDR3 runs 13 residues. CDR3 in amino acids: CASSLDEGQPQHF. CDR3 nucleotide sequence: TGTGCCAGCAGCCTAGACGAGGGTCAGCCCCAGCATTTT.

Notes on this clone: One end of the junction is discordant with germline, which a read error may explain. This chain joins TRBV20-1 and TRBJ2-3; the D is unclear. Germline CDR1 reads DFQATT; CDR2 reads SNEGSKA (reference sequence). The CDR3 length is 10 residues. CDR3 loop: CSAFADRQYF. In DNA, the CDR3 is TGCAGTGCTTTCGCCGATAGGCAGTATTTT.

The chain has TRBV5-1 and TRBJ1-6; D perhaps matches TRBD1 (6 bases). Trimming took 3 bases from V and 8 from J, leaving 18 bases between them. CDR1 is SGHRS and CDR2 is YFSETQ in the germline V gene. The CDR3 has 16 amino acids. The CDR3 spells CASSSLTGNLDSPLHF. The CDR3 DNA is TGCGCCAGCAGCTCCCTGACAGGCAATCTGGATTCACCCCTCCACTTT.